This TCR beta chain was observed in a study of blood T cell repertoires in COVID-19. The overall study: The cDNA or gDNA used as material had been derived from T cells, B-cell-depleted T cells, or PBMCs.

Germline CDR1 MNHEY, CDR2 SMNVEV (reference sequence). The CDR3 extends over 15 amino acids. The J segment lost 1 base and the V segment lost 4 bases, leaving 0 bases of the junction unmatched. Turning to this clone: The sample has other DNA sequences that encode this CDR3 too.

Sequenced by immunoSEQ multiplex PCR; TCRdb stores in-frame clones only, minus some. The data hold 140,000 to 150,000 clones, with 78% observed a single time. The specimen sequenced was PBMCs or T cells enriched from blood (not recorded which). The sequence was collected from a woman in her 50s who had recovered from COVID-19. The chain combines TRBV27 with TRBJ2-3, with TRBD2 identical over 12 bases. The CDR3 reads CASSWTSGGTDTQYF. The CDR3, as DNA: TGTGCCAGCAGTTGGACTAGCGGGGGCACAGATACGCAGTATTTT.